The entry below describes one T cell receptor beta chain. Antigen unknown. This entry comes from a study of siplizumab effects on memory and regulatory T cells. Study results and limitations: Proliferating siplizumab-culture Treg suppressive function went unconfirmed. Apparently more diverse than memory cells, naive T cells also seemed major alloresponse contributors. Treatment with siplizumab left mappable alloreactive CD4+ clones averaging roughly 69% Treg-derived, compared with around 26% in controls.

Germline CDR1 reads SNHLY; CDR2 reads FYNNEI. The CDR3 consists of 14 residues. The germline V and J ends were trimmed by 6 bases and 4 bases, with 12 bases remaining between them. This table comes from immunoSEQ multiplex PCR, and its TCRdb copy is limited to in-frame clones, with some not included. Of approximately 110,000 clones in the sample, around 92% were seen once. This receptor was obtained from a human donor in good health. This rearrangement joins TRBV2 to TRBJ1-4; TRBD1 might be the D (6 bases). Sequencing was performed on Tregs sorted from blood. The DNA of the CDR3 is TGTGCCAGCAGGGTTACAGGGAATAATGAAAAACTGTTTTTT. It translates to CASRVTGNNEKLFF.